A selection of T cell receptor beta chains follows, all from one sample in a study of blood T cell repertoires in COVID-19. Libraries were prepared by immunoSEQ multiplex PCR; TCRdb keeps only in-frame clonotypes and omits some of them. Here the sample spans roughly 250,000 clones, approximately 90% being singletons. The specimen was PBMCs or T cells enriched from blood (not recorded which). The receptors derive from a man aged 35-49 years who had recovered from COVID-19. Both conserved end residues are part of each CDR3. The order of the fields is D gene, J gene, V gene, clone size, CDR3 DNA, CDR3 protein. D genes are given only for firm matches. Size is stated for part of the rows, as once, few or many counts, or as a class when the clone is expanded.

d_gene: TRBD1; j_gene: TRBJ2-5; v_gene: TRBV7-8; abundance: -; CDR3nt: TGTGCCAGCAGCTTAGCGGGCAGGGACAGGACCCAGTACTTC; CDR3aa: CASSLAGRDRTQYF
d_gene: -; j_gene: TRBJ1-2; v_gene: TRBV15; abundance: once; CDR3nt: TGTGCCACCAGCAGCCCTTATAACTATGGCTACACCTTC; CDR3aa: CATSSPYNYGYTF
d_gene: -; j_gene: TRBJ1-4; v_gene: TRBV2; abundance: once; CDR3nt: TGTGCCAGCGGGGGGATCCGTGCAACTAATGAAAAACTGTTTTTT; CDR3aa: CASGGIRATNEKLFF
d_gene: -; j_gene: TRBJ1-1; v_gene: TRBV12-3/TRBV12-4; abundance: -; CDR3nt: TGTGCCAGCACCCTTTACAAGACTGAAGCTTTCTTT; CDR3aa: CASTLYKTEAFF
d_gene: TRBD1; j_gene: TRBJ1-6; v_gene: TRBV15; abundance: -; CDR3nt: TGTGCCACCAGCAAGGACAGGAACGAAAGGTCACCCCTCCACTTT; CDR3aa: CATSKDRNERSPLHF
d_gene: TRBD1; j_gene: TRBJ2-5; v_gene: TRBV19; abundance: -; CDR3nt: TGTGCCAGTAGTATTATTGACAGGGGGCTCGACCAAGAGACCCAGTACTTC; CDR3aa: CASSIIDRGLDQETQYF
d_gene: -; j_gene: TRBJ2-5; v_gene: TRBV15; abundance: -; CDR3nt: TGTGCCACCAGCCACGACGCTACGGGGTCTTATCGAATAGAACAAGAGACCCAGTACTTC; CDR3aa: CATSHDATGSYRIEQETQYF
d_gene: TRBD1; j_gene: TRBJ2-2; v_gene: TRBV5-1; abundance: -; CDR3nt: TGCGCCAGCAGCTGGACAGGGTTCGGCACCGGGGAGCTGTTTTTT; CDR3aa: CASSWTGFGTGELFF
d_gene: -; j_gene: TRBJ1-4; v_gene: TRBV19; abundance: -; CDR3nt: TGTGCCAGTAGTTTACAGGGTGCGGCTGAAAAACTGTTTTTT; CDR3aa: CASSLQGAAEKLFF
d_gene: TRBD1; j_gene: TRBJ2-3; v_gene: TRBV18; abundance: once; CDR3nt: TGTGCCAGCTCACCGACAGGGTCCGGCACAGATACGCAGTATTTT; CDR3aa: CASSPTGSGTDTQYF
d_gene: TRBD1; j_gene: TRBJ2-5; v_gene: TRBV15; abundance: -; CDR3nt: TGTGCCACCAGCAGAGATAGGTTTGGGACAGGGGCGAAATTACAAGAGACCCAGTACTTC; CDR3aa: CATSRDRFGTGAKLQETQYF
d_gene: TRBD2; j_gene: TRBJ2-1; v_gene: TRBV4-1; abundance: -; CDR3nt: TGCGCCAGCAGCCAAGATCTGATGCAGGGACTAGCGGGGTACAATGAGCAGTTCTTC; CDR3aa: CASSQDLMQGLAGYNEQFF
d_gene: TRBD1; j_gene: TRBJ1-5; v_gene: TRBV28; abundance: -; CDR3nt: TGTGCCAGCAGTTTATCTTTCGGACAGGGGGCAAGCAATCAGCCCCAGCATTTT; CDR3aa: CASSLSFGQGASNQPQHF
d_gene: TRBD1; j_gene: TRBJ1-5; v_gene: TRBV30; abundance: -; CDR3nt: TGTGCCTGGAGGCCTCAGGGGGCCCGTAATCAGCCCCAGCATTTT; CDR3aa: CAWRPQGARNQPQHF
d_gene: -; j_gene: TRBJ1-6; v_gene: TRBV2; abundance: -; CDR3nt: TGTGCCAGCAGCAGTGACCCACAGGCCAGGGTGAATTCACCCCTCCACTTT; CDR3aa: CASSSDPQARVNSPLHF
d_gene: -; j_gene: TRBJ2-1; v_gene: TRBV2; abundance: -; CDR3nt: TGTGCCAGCAGTGTTTCACTAGTTAATGAGCAGTTCTTC; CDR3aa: CASSVSLVNEQFF
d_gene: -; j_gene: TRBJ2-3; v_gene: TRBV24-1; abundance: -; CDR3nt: TGTGCCACCAGTGACCAGAAGGGCGGGGCCCGTCCCAACACAGATACGCAGTATTTT; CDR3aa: CATSDQKGGARPNTDTQYF
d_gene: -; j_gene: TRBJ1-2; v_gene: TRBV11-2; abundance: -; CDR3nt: TGTGCCAGCAGCTTAGATATCGCTGTAAACTTTTTTGGCTACACCTTC; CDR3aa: CASSLDIAVNFFGYTF
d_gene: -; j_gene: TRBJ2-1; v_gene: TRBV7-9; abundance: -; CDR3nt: TGTGCCAGCAGCTCACTTTCGACTGATCGATTCAATGAGCAGTTCTTC; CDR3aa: CASSSLSTDRFNEQFF
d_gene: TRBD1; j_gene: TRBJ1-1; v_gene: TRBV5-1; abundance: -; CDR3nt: TGCGCCAGCAGCGTGGACAGGGTGAACACTGAAGCTTTCTTT; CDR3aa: CASSVDRVNTEAFF
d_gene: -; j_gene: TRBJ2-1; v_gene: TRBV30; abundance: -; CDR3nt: TGTGCCTGCGGGTACTACAATGAGCAGTTCTTC; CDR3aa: CACGYYNEQFF
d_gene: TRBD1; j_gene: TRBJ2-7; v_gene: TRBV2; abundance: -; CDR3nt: TGTGCCACCGGACGGGACAGGACCTACGAGCAGTACTTC; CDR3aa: CATGRDRTYEQYF
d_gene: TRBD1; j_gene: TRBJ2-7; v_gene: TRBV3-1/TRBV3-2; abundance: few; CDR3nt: TGTGCCAGCAGCCAACGTCCCCCGGGGACAGGGAGTTACGAGCAGTACTTC; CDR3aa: CASSQRPPGTGSYEQYF
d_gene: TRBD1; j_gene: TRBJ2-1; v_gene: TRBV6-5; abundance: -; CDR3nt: TGTGCCATAAAGACAGGGGCTGCCTACAATGAGCAGTTCTTC; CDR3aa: CAIKTGAAYNEQFF
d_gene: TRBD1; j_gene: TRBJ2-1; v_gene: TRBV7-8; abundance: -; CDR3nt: TGTGCCAGCAGCTTAGTCGGGACAGGGAGCTACAATGAGCAGTTCTTC; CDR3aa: CASSLVGTGSYNEQFF
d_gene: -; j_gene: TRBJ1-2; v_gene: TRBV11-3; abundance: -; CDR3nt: TGTGCCAGCAGCTTAGATCCGAGAGGGATAGCAGGTGGCTACACCTTC; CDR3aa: CASSLDPRGIAGGYTF
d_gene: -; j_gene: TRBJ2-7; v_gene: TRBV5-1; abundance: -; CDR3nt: TGCGCCAGCAGCCCGAACCGGACACACTACTACGAGCAGTACTTC; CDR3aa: CASSPNRTHYYEQYF
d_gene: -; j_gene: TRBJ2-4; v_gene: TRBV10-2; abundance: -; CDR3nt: TGCGCCAGCAGTGAGTCTAAAGGAGGGTGGGACATTCAGTACTTC; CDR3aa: CASSESKGGWDIQYF
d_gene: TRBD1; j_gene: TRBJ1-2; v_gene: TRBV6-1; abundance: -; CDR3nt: TGTGCCAGCAGTGAGGGGGCAGGGGGCAGCAGCTACACCTTC; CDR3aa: CASSEGAGGSSYTF
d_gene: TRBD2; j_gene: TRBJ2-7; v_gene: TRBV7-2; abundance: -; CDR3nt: TGTGCCAGCAGCTTAACCACGATAAGTCTAGCGGGGGCCTACGAGCAGTACTTC; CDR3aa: CASSLTTISLAGAYEQYF
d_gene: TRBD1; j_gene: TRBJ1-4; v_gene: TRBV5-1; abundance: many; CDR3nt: TGCGCCAGCAGCTGGACAGGGGTAACGGAAAAACTGTTTTTT; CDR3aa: CASSWTGVTEKLFF
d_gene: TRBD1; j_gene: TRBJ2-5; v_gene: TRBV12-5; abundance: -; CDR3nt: TGTGCTAGTGGCCTCCAGGGGGCGCAAATAGTGACCCAGTACTTC; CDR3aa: CASGLQGAQIVTQYF
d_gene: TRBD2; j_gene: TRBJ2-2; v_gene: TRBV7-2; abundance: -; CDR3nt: TGTGCCAGCAGCTTAGATCGGCTAGCGGGGAACACCGGGGAGCTGTTTTTT; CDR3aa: CASSLDRLAGNTGELFF
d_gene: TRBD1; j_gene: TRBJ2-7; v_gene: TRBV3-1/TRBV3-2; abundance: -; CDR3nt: TGTGCCAGCAGCCTTGGGGGACAGCGATCCTACGAGCAGTACTTC; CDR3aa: CASSLGGQRSYEQYF
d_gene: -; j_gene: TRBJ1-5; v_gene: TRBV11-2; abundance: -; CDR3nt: TGTGCCAGCAGCTTAAGTGAGAATCAGCCCCAGCATTTT; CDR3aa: CASSLSENQPQHF
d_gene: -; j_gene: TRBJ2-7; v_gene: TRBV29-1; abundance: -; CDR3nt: TGCAGCGTGGGGCGGTCTTCCTACGAGCAGTACTTC; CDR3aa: CSVGRSSYEQYF
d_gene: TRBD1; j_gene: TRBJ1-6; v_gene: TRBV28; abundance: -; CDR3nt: TGTGCCAGCAGTGAGAGGGGGCGAGATAATTCACCCCTCCACTTT; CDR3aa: CASSERGRDNSPLHF
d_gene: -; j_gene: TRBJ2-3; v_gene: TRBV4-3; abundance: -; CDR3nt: TGCGCCAGCAGCCAATATACCCCTTTTGGGGGCGATGTACAAGATACGCAGTATTTT; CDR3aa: CASSQYTPFGGDVQDTQYF
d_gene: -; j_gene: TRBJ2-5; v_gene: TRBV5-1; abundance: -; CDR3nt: TGCGCCAGCAGCTTGGACGCAGGGTACCAAGAGACCCAGTACTTC; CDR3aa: CASSLDAGYQETQYF
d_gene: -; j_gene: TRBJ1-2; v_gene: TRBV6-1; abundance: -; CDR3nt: TGTGCCAGCAGTGACGGGCCGGGGGGTCCTCCTTATGGCTACACCTTC; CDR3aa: CASSDGPGGPPYGYTF
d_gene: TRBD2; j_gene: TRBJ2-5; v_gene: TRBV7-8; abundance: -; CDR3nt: TGTGCCAGCAGCGTGGGACTATCAAAGGTTGAGACCCAGTACTTC; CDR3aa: CASSVGLSKVETQYF
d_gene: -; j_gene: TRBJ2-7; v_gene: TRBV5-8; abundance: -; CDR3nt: TGTGCCAGCAGCGCCAGACAGGCCGGTTATGGTATTAGCTTC; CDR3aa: CASSARQAGYGISF
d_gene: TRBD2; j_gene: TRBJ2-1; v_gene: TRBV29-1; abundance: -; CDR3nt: TGCAGCGTTGACCGACTAGCGGGAACTGAGCAGTTCTTC; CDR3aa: CSVDRLAGTEQFF
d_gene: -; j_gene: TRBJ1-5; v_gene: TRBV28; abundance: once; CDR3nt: TGTGCCAGCGCGGGCAGCAATCAGCCCCAGCATTTT; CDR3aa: CASAGSNQPQHF
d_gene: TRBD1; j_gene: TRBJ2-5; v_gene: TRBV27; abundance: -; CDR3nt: TGTGCCAGCAGCGACAGGGGAATCCAAGAGACCCAGTACTTC; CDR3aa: CASSDRGIQETQYF